This T cell receptor beta chain is from a study of blood T cell repertoires in COVID-19. For the study at large: Some COVID-19 samples were acute and others convalescent; all came from the United States, Italy and Spain. PBMCs, B-cell-depleted T cells, or T cells provided the cDNA or gDNA that made up the material.

The sample holds one count of this clone. As originally analysed: Nucleated cell number was recorded as an estimate derived from reference gene primer amplification. Libraries were prepared by immunoSEQ multiplex PCR; TCRdb keeps only in-frame clonotypes and omits some of them. V, J and clone size are those of that table, while D and trimming were read from the DNA. The sample lists about 140,000 clones; roughly 89% were seen once. Sequencing used peripheral blood. The clonotype comes from a woman in her thirties or forties with acute or convalescent COVID-19.

DNA for the CDR3: TGTGCCAGCAGCTTAGTGATCGGTGAAAAACTGTTTTTT. The encoded protein is CASSLVIGEKLFF. J is TRBJ1-4 and V is TRBV7-2; D remains ambiguous. In germline, CDR1 is SGHTA, CDR2 FQGNSA. The V end lost 1 base, the J end lost 7 bases, and 7 bases lay between the germline ends. This CDR3 is 13 amino acids long.